This record covers a single T cell receptor (beta chain). The entry originates in a study of blood T cell repertoires in COVID-19. Study background: Samples taken during acute and convalescent COVID-19 were collected in the United States, Italy and Spain.

Between the trimmed V and J ends, which lost 2 bases and 3 bases, there was a span of 17 bases. This CDR3 region has 16 residues. Germline-derived CDR1 and CDR2 are MNHEY and SVGAGI. Produced via immunoSEQ multiplex PCR; TCRdb's table is partial and in-frame only. The sample records roughly 170,000 clones, 70% to 85% being singletons. Sequences were obtained from peripheral blood. The chain combines TRBV6-5 with TRBJ2-7; a possible D gene is TRBD1 (6 bases). The TCR comes from a human donor in a cohort sampled during active COVID-19. CDR3 protein: CASSYSTGLRHYEQYF. CDR3 nucleotides: TGTGCCAGCAGTTACAGCACAGGGTTAAGGCACTACGAGCAGTACTTC.